This T cell receptor (beta chain) was obtained from a study of T cells in Graves' hyperthyroidism and ophthalmopathy. Findings and caveats of the study: For ophthalmopathy, model prediction preceded onset by a median about 6 months. Blood shared most expanded thyroid clonotypes above 0.001.

TCR beta CDR3 region amplification was performed from RNA transcripts. Primed by the HTBI set, a first-round RT-PCR was run on the TCR CDR3. Using its own MiXCR run on the multiplex PCR reads, TCRdb lists one record per CDR3 protein. Counted here are 700,000 to 850,000 distinct CDR3 sequences, about 35% occurring once; the ten biggest clones make up less than 40%. This clonotype has at least ten counts. Its target is unknown. Patients were aged 18 to 65, had disease duration under 2 months, and had newly diagnosed hyperthyroidism. Uncontrolled infections, other autoimmune diseases, pregnancy or lactation led to exclusion of patients. The source material was blood. The receptor was isolated from a woman between 40 and 55 years old with Graves' hyperthyroidism.

This CDR3 reads CASNEPRVWDDGYTF. Written as DNA, the CDR3 is TGTGCCAGCAACGAACCCAGGGTTTGGGACGATGGCTACACCTTC. The chain combines TRBV2 with TRBJ1-2, with D tentatively TRBD1 (5 bases). The CDR3 length is 15 residues. Trimming took off 7 bases at V and 6 bases at J, with 21 bases between the two ends. Germline CDR1 reads SNHLY; CDR2 reads FYNNEI. The full variable domain, rest sourced from reference TRBV2 and TRBJ1-2, is EPEVTQTPSHQVTQMGQEVILRCVPISNHLYFYWYRQILGQKVEFLVSFYNNEISEKSEIFDDQFSVERPDGSNFTLKIRSTKLEDSAMYFCASNEPRVWDDGYTFGSGTRLTVV.